This T cell receptor (beta chain) was retrieved from a study of T cells in women clearing cervical HPV infection. The wider study: Case blood was drawn a median approximately 21 weeks after lesion detection.

HPV was found by MY09/MY11 PCR and dot-blot genotyping. A note on this clone: The CDR3 end falls 3 residues outside the read, so it is completed with the germline J gene.

Germline loops: CDR1 SEHNR, CDR2 FQNEAQ (reference sequence). The CDR3 loop spans 15 amino acids. Trimming removed 0 bases at V and 0 bases at J, with 6 bases between. Genomic DNA, averaging approximately 1,300 ng per sample, yielded TCR beta CDR3 via immunoSEQ. The data were produced by immunoSEQ multiplex PCR, yet TCRdb's version contains in-frame clones alone and is incomplete. The table counts about 14,000 clones; under 9% lies in the top ten. J is TRBJ1-3 and V is TRBV7-9, with D unresolved. The source of this sequence is a woman aged 18-70 years with a cervical HPV16 infection that either progressed to CIN3+ or cleared (not recorded which). Material: blood buffy coat. The chain's CDR3 is CASSLAGSSGNTIYF. CDR3 bases read: TGTGCCAGCAGCTTAGCGGGCAGCTCTGGAAACACC.